The next 31 T cell receptor beta chains were all read from a single sample in a study of T cells after yellow fever vaccination. MiXCR, run by TCRdb on the 5' RACE reads, gives a single entry per CDR3 protein. The sample comprises 100,000 to 150,000 distinct CDR3 sequences, roughly 9% of which are singletons, and approximately 39% rests with the top ten. Sample: CD8+ T cells sorted from PBMCs, taken on the day of the yellow fever booster vaccination. These receptors were collected from a man in his late teens or twenties who received the YFV17D yellow fever vaccine.

At least ten counts were recorded for this clonotype. CDR3 sequence: CASSYSGPDTQYF. The CDR3 bases are TGTGCCAGCAGTTACTCGGGGCCAGATACGCAGTATTTT. The V and J genes are TRBV6-5 and TRBJ2-3; perhaps TRBD1 as D (5 bases). Trimming cost V 0 bases and J 4 bases, with 5 bases left between them. The germline gives CDR1 MNHEY, CDR2 SVGAGI. The CDR3 length is 13 residues.

J is TRBJ2-3 and V is TRBV24-1, with D perhaps matching TRBD2 (5 bases). The germline V gene encodes CDR1 KGHDR and CDR2 SFDVKD. The CDR3 has 19 residues. V was shortened by 0 bases and J by 2 bases, with 20 bases between the two germline ends. The CDR3 loop is CATSDLFISRGKDTDTQYF. The CDR3 bases are TGTGCCACCAGTGATTTGTTTATTTCTCGGGGAAAGGACACAGATACGCAGTATTTT.

By proportion, this clonotype is large (0.1 to 1%). This chain joins TRBV6-2 or TRBV6-3 and TRBJ2-3; 7 bases are a match to TRBD1. Germline V CDR1 and CDR2: MNHEY, SVGEGT. The length of the CDR3 is 16 residues. The trim removed 0 bases at V and 2 bases at J, leaving 5 bases unmatched. This CDR3 is CASSYSMDRHTDTQYF. The DNA for the CDR3 is TGTGCCAGCAGTTACTCGATGGACAGGCACACAGATACGCAGTATTTT.

This clonotype was seen a few times. This chain connects TRBV27 to TRBJ1-2; tentative D call: TRBD1 (5 bases). V shed 1 base and J shed 1 base, with 10 bases lying between them. The CDR3 is 15 amino acids. The V gene's germline CDR1 is MNHEY and CDR2 SMNVEV (reference sequence). The CDR3 bases are TGTGCCAGCAGTTTATGGCCGGGGGATAACTATGGCTACACCTTC. It translates to CASSLWPGDNYGYTF.

This chain uses TRBV12-3 or TRBV12-4 with TRBJ2-1; TRBD1 matches 9 bases. This CDR3 is 13 amino acids long. V lost 3 bases and J lost 15; bases outside the gene matches: 9. This chain's CDR3 is CASSLWSGTGMFF. The CDR3 nucleotides read TGTGCCAGCAGTTTGTGGTCCGGGACAGGGATGTTCTTC.

The CDR3 DNA sequence: TGTGCCAGCAGTCCCCCGAGTGAAGAGACCCAGTACTTC. Amino acids: CASSPPSEETQYF. The genes are TRBV27 and TRBJ2-5; D unresolved. There are 13 residues in the CDR3. Trimming shortened V by 5 bases and J by 3 bases, and 10 bases separated the two germline ends. Germline assignment: CDR1 MNHEY and CDR2 SMNVEV (reference sequence).

This clonotype was detected many times. The V gene is TRBV5-1, the J gene TRBJ1-1, with a tentative D call TRBD1 (5 bases). The CDR3 is 15 amino acids. CDR1 is SGHRS, CDR2 YFSETQ, per germline. Trimming cost V 1 base and J 0 bases, with 10 bases left between them. CDR3 residues: CASSLQGEMNTEAFF. As DNA, the CDR3 is TGCGCCAGCAGCTTGCAGGGAGAAATGAACACTGAAGCTTTCTTT.

The rearrangement uses TRBV7-9 and TRBJ2-3; 8 bases are a match to TRBD1. Germline values: CDR1 SEHNR, CDR2 FQNEAQ (reference sequence). CDR3 length: 16 amino acids. Trimming took 0 bases from V and 2 from J; bases not matched to a gene: 4. The DNA for the CDR3 is TGTGCCAGCAGCTTAGCGAGGACAGGGAACACAGATACGCAGTATTTT. Its protein is CASSLARTGNTDTQYF. The full variable domain, with the rest looked up from reference TRBV7-9 and TRBJ2-3, is DTGVSQNPRHKITKRGQNVTFRCDPISEHNRLYWYRQTLGQGPEFLTYFQNEAQLEKSRLLSDRFSAERPKGSFSTLEIQRTEQGDSAMYLCASSLARTGNTDTQYFGPGTRLTVL.

This clonotype has just a few counts. The chain joins TRBV4-2 to TRBJ1-5; unclear D gene. The V end lost 4 bases, the J end lost 3 bases, and 16 bases lay between the germline ends. The CDR3 runs to 16 residues. Germline values: CDR1 LGHNA, CDR2 YNFKEQ. The CDR3 loop reads CASSRRGRPHNQPQHF. CDR3 DNA: TGTGCCAGCAGCCGTCGCGGACGGCCACACAATCAGCCCCAGCATTTT.

This clonotype was seen many times. The V call is TRBV9, the J call TRBJ2-1, with D tentatively TRBD1 (7 bases). This CDR3 has 12 residues. Germline CDR1 reads SGDLS; CDR2 reads YYNGEE. The V gene lost 6 bases and the J gene lost 10 bases, with 14 bases spanning the gap. CDR3 sequence reads: CASTQGGGEQFF. CDR3 in DNA: TGTGCCAGCACCCAGGGGGGCGGGGAGCAGTTCTTC. Variable domain in full (rest from reference TRBV9 and TRBJ2-1): DSGVTQTPKHLITATGQRVTLRCSPRSGDLSVYWYQQSLDQGLQFLIQYYNGEERAKGNILERFSAQQFPDLHSELNLSSLELGDSALYFCASTQGGGEQFFGPGTRLTVL.

Only a few counts were recorded for this clonotype. The V gene is TRBV10-2, the J gene TRBJ2-7; 13 positions agree with TRBD2. The length of the CDR3 is 15 residues. Germline V CDR1 and CDR2: WSHSY, SAAADI. V was pared by 5 bases and J by 3 bases, with 4 bases of the junction left unmatched. The chain's CDR3 is CASSYGLAGVYEQYV. The DNA of the CDR3 is TGCGCCAGCAGTTATGGACTAGCGGGGGTCTACGAGCAGTACGTC.

This clonotype showed up just a few times. V and J are TRBV12-3 or TRBV12-4 and TRBJ2-1; TRBD1 aligns across 8 bases. The J segment lost 9 bases and the V segment lost 5 bases, leaving 9 bases of the junction unmatched. This CDR3 region has 14 residues. CDR3 nucleotides: TGTGCCAGCAGTCCCCGGACAGGGATCCCTGAGCAGTTCTTC. As protein: CASSPRTGIPEQFF.

The chain combines TRBV9 with TRBJ2-3; 8 bases are shared with TRBD2. The germline gives CDR1 SGDLS, CDR2 YYNGEE. V was clipped by 3 bases and J by 0 bases; unmatched bases: 9. This CDR3 spans 17 amino acids. The CDR3 loop reads CASSASGGPPSTDTQYF. The CDR3 DNA reads TGTGCCAGCAGCGCCAGCGGGGGCCCCCCTAGCACAGATACGCAGTATTTT.

This clonotype was observed a few times. V gene TRBV20-1 combines with J gene TRBJ2-7; D uncertain. The length of the CDR3 is 12 residues. Germline loops: CDR1 DFQATT, CDR2 SNEGSKA (reference sequence). V lost 3 bases to trimming and J lost 0 bases, with 6 bases between them. The CDR3 loop is CSASGISYEQYF. The CDR3 region has the DNA TGCAGTGCTAGTGGGATCTCCTACGAGCAGTACTTC.

The V and J genes are TRBV29-1 and TRBJ2-1; tentatively, D is TRBD2 (6 bases). V lost 4 bases and J lost 8, with 18 bases in between. The germline CDR1 and CDR2 sequences are SQVTM and ANQGSEA. The CDR3 runs 14 residues. The DNA for the CDR3 is TGCAGCGTTGCCCTTTTGACTAGAATGGATGAGCAGTTCTTC. Protein: CSVALLTRMDEQFF.

The J gene is TRBJ2-2, the V gene TRBV9, with D unresolved. Per the germline V gene, CDR1 is SGDLS and CDR2 is YYNGEE. The V end was cut by 3 bases, the J end by 7 bases, with 7 bases between. CDR3 size: 12 residues. The CDR3 coding sequence is TGTGCCAGCAGCGGGCCTGGCGGGGAGCTGTTTTTT. It is translated as CASSGPGGELFF.

The chain recombines TRBV15 with TRBJ1-5; TRBD1 is a possible D gene (6 bases). The length of the CDR3 is 14 residues. V was shortened by 1 base and J by 4 bases, with 8 bases between the two germline ends. Germline V lookup: CDR1 LNHNV, CDR2 YYDKDF (reference sequence). The CDR3 bases are TGTGCCACCAGCAGAGCCCAGGGGAATCAGCCCCAGCATTTT. This encodes CATSRAQGNQPQHF.

This clonotype was counted at least ten times. This chain connects TRBV7-9 to TRBJ2-7, with 7 nucleotides matching TRBD2. CDR3 length: 14 amino acids. Germline trimming cut 3 bases from V and 0 bases from J; bases unmatched to any gene: 2. Per the germline V gene, CDR1 is SEHNR and CDR2 is FQNEAQ (reference sequence). The CDR3 spells CASSFSGGSYEQYF. CDR3 coding DNA: TGTGCCAGCAGCTTCTCGGGGGGCTCCTACGAGCAGTACTTC.

The chain has TRBV12-3 or TRBV12-4 and TRBJ1-2; 10 positions match TRBD1. The CDR3 sequence is 14 residues long. The ends lost 9 bases at V and 4 bases at J; junction bases unmatched: 8. The DNA for the CDR3 is TGTGCCAGTTCCCCCGGGACAGGGGTCTATGGCTACACCTTC. This gives the protein CASSPGTGVYGYTF.

The sample holds a few counts of this clonotype. The rearrangement uses TRBV6-4 and TRBJ1-5; 10 bases are shared with TRBD1. Germline loops: CDR1 MRHNA, CDR2 SNTAGT. J gave up 2 bases and V 5 bases, and 12 bases lay outside the gene matches. The CDR3 spans 18 residues. This CDR3 reads CASSPPGQGTTGNQPQHF. CDR3 nucleotides: TGTGCCAGCAGTCCCCCGGGACAGGGGACTACAGGCAATCAGCCCCAGCATTTT.

The chain carries TRBV30 and TRBJ2-3; D remains ambiguous. CDR3 length equals 11 residues. CDR1 and CDR2 from the germline V gene are GTSNPN and SVGIG (reference sequence). V gave up 3 bases and J gave up 10 bases, with 11 bases separating them. CDR3 nucleotides: TGTGCCTGGAGAATGGGATTCTCGCAGTATTTT. Its protein product is CAWRMGFSQYF.

This clonotype was seen repeatedly, ten times or more. V usage is TRBV5-1 and J usage is TRBJ1-1; D remains unclear. Trimming took off 0 bases at V and 1 base at J, with 7 bases between the two ends. This CDR3 region has 14 residues. CDR1 and CDR2 from the germline V gene are SGHRS and YFSETQ. The CDR3 DNA reads TGCGCCAGCAGCTTGGACAGCCCGAACACTGAAGCTTTCTTT. This codes for CASSLDSPNTEAFF.

This clonotype has only a few counts. The chain joins TRBV5-4 to TRBJ2-1; 9 bases fit TRBD2. V lost 4 bases and J lost 7; bases outside the gene matches: 9. Germline lookup yields CDR1 SGHNT and CDR2 YYREEE (reference sequence). This CDR3 comprises 15 residues. The CDR3, as DNA: TGTGCCAGCAGCCAGACCTTAGCGGGGGAGAATGAGCAGTTCTTC. This translates into CASSQTLAGENEQFF.

The chain recombines TRBV10-3 with TRBJ1-1, with D perhaps matching TRBD1 (5 bases). This CDR3 comprises 16 residues. Deletions cut 2 bases from V and 1 base from J, with 14 bases between. The V gene's germline CDR1 is ENHRY and CDR2 SYGVKD. The CDR3 loop is CAISEPPGAPNTEAFF. CDR3 nucleotides: TGTGCCATCAGTGAGCCCCCTGGGGCGCCGAACACTGAAGCTTTCTTT.

The chain joins TRBV20-1 to TRBJ1-5; no firm D call. Per germline, CDR1 DFQATT and CDR2 SNEGSKA (reference sequence). The V end was cut by 7 bases, the J end by 2 bases, with 9 bases between. The CDR3 consists of 12 residues. CDR3 sequence reads: CSVRDGNQPQHF. Written as DNA, the CDR3 is TGCAGTGTTAGGGATGGCAATCAGCCCCAGCATTTT.

The V and J genes are TRBV6-5 and TRBJ2-7; D unclear. This CDR3 has 17 residues. V was clipped by 2 bases and J by 0 bases, with 17 bases between them. Germline V gene data show CDR1 as MNHEY and CDR2 as SVGAGI. The CDR3 sequence is CASSYDPPGLSSYEQYF. For the CDR3, the DNA is TGTGCCAGCAGTTACGACCCACCGGGTCTGAGCTCCTACGAGCAGTACTTC.

Ten or more counts support this clonotype. The chain employs TRBV15 and TRBJ2-5, with D unclear. CDR1 is LNHNV and CDR2 is YYDKDF in the germline V gene (reference sequence). V was clipped by 4 bases and J by 14 bases, with 5 bases between them. CDR3 length: 8 amino acids. This CDR3 is CATSTDYF. DNA of the CDR3: TGTGCCACCAGCACCGACTACTTC.

This clonotype was seen only a few times. This chain links TRBV28 with TRBJ2-3; D is perhaps TRBD2 (5 bases). Germline V gene data show CDR1 as MDHEN and CDR2 as SYDVKM. This CDR3 is built from 12 residues. Trimming removed 4 bases from V and 6 bases from J, with 8 bases in between. CDR3 DNA: TGTGCCAGCAGTTGGTCGGGGGATACGCAGTATTTT. Encoded protein: CASSWSGDTQYF.

The V gene is TRBV24-1, the J gene TRBJ2-1; D perhaps matches TRBD2 (7 bases). The CDR3 runs to 15 residues. The germline V gene encodes CDR1 KGHDR and CDR2 SFDVKD. V lost 10 bases and J lost 5, with 20 bases in between. For the CDR3, the DNA is TGTGCCACGAAGTCCTCGGGGGGCGGGCACAATGAGCAGTTCTTC. Residues: CATKSSGGGHNEQFF.

This clonotype was seen a handful of times. The rearrangement joins TRBV18 to TRBJ1-4; D possibly corresponds to TRBD1 (5 bases). Trimming stripped 3 bases from V and 7 bases from J, with 24 bases between. Germline CDR1 and CDR2: KGHSH and LQKENI. There are 18 residues in the CDR3. The CDR3: CASSPQRPQAREFEKLFF. In DNA, the CDR3 is TGTGCCAGCTCACCCCAGAGGCCACAGGCGAGGGAGTTTGAAAAACTGTTTTTT. The entire variable domain, with the rest obtained from reference TRBV18 and TRBJ1-4, is as follows: NAGVMQNPRHLVRRRGQEARLRCSPMKGHSHVYWYRQLPEEGLKFMVYLQKENIIDESGMPKERFSAEFPKEGPSILRIQQVVRGDSAAYFCASSPQRPQAREFEKLFFGSGTQLSVL.

Here the CDR3 reads CASSLASVQYF. The DNA for the CDR3 is TGTGCCAGCAGTTTAGCTAGCGTTCAGTACTTC. The rearrangement uses TRBV12-3 or TRBV12-4 and TRBJ2-4, with a tentative D call TRBD2 (5 bases). Trimming pared 0 bases from V and 11 bases from J, leaving 5 bases between. The CDR3 length is 11 residues.